This TCR beta chain was identified during a study of blood T cell repertoires in COVID-19. Study-level information: Sites across the United States, Italy and Spain contributed samples from acute and convalescent COVID-19. Nucleic acid was either cDNA or gDNA, and it came from T cells, B-cell-depleted T cells, or PBMCs.

This CDR3 is 13 amino acids long. Trimming shortened V by 4 bases and J by 7 bases, and 11 bases separated the two germline ends. Germline loops: CDR1 MGHRA, CDR2 YSYEKL. Under the authors' procedure: Using reference gene primer amplification, nucleated cell counts were estimated. Sequencing used immunoSEQ multiplex PCR; TCRdb keeps in-frame clones, though not all of them. V, J and clone size are taken as reported in that table, and D and trimming were inferred from the DNA itself. The table shows 210,000 or so clones, with 84% occurring only once. The chain links TRBV4-1 to TRBJ2-1; D not certain. The sample comprised peripheral blood. The sequence came from a woman aged 50 to 60 with active or convalescent COVID-19. CDR3 loop: CASSPLDDNEQFF. The CDR3 region has the DNA TGCGCCAGCAGCCCCCTAGATGATAATGAGCAGTTCTTC.